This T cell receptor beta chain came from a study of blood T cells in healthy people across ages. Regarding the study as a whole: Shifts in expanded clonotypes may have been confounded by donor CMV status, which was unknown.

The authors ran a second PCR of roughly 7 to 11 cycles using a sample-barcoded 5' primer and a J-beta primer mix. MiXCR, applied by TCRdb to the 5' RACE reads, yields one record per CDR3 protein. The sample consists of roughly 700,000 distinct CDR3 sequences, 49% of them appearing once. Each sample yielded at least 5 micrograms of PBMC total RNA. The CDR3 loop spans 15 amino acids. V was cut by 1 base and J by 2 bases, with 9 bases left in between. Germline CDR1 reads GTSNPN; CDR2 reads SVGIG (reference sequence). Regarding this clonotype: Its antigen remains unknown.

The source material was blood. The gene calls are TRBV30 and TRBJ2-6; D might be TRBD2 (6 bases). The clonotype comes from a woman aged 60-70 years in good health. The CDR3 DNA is TGTGCCTGGAGTGCGGGAGCTCCTGGGGCCAACGTCCTGACTTTC. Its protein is CAWSAGAPGANVLTF. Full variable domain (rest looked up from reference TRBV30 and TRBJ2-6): SQTIHQWPATLVQPVGSPLSLECTVEGTSNPNLYWYRQAAGRGLQLLFYSVGIGQISSEVPQNLSASRPQDRQFILSSKKLLLSDSGFYLCAWSAGAPGANVLTFGAGSRLTVL.